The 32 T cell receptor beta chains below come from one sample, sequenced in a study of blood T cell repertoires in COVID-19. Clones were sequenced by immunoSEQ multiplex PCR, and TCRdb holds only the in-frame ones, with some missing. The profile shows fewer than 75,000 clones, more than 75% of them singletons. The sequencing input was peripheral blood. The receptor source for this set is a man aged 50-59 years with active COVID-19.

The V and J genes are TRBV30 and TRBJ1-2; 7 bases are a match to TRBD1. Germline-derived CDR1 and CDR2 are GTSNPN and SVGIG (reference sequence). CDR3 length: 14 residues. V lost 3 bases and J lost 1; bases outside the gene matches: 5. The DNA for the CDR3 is TGTGCCTGGAGATTGACAGGGATTAACTATGGCTACACCTTC. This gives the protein CAWRLTGINYGYTF.

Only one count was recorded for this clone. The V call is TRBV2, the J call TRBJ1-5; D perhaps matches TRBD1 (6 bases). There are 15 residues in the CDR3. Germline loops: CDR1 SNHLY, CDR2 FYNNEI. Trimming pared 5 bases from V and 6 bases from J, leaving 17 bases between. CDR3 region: CASSFNSNRVQPQHF. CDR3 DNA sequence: TGTGCCAGCAGTTTTAATTCAAACAGGGTTCAGCCCCAGCATTTT.

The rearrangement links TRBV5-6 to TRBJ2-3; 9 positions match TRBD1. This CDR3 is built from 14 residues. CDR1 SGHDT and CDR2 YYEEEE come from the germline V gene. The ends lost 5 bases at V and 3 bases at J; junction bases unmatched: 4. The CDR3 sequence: CASRGQGRTDTQYF. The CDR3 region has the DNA TGTGCCAGCAGAGGACAGGGGAGGACAGATACGCAGTATTTT. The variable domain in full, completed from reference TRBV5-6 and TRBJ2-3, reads DAGVTQSPTHLIKTRGQQVTLRCSPKSGHDTVSWYQQALGQGPQFIFQYYEEEERQRGNFPDRFSGHQFPNYSSELNVNALLLGDSALYLCASRGQGRTDTQYFGPGTRLTVL.

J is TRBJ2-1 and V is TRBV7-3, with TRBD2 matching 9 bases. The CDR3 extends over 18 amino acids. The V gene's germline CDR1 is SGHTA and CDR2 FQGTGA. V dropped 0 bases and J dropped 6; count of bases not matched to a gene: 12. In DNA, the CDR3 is TGTGCCAGCAGCTTAACGGAAGTCCCGACTAGCGGTTCCAATGAGCAGTTCTTC. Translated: CASSLTEVPTSGSNEQFF.

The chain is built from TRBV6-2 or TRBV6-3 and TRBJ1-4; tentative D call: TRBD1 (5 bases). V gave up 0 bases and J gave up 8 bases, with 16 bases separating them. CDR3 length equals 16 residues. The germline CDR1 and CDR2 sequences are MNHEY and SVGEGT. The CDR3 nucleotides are TGTGCCAGCAGTTACTCAGAATCCAGCCCAGGGGAAAAACTGTTTTTT. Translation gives CASSYSESSPGEKLFF.

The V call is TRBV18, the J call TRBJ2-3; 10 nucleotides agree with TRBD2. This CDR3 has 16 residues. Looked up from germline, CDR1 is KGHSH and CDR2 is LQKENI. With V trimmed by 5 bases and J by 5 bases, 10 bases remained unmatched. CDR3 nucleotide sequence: TGTGCCAGCTCATCCAGAGTGCTAGCGGGAGAAGATACGCAGTATTTT. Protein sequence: CASSSRVLAGEDTQYF.

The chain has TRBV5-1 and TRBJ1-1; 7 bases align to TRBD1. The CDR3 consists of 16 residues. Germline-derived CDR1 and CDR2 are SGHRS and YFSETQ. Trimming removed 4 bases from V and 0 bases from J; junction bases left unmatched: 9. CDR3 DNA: TGCGCCAGCAGCACTGCAGGGGGACGAATGAACACTGAAGCTTTCTTT. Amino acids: CASSTAGGRMNTEAFF.

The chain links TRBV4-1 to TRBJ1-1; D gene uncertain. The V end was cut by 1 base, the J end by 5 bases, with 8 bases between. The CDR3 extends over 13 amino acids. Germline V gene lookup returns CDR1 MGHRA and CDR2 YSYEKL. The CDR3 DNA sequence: TGCGCCAGCAGCCAAGTGCGATGGACTGAAGCTTTCTTT. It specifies CASSQVRWTEAFF.

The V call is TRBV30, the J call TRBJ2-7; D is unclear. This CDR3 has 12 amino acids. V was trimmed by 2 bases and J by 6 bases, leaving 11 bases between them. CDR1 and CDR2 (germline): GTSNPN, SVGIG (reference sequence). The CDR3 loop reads CAWSHYQREQYF. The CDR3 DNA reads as TGTGCCTGGAGTCACTATCAGCGCGAGCAGTACTTC.

CDR3 DNA sequence: TGTGCCAGCAGCCAGACGGGGGGTGAGCAGTTCTTC. It yields the protein CASSQTGGEQFF. This sequence joins TRBV7-3 and TRBJ2-1, with 7 bases aligning to TRBD2. The CDR3 is 12 amino acids. CDR1 SGHTA and CDR2 FQGTGA come from the germline V gene. V was pared by 5 bases and J by 9 bases, with 4 bases of the junction left unmatched.

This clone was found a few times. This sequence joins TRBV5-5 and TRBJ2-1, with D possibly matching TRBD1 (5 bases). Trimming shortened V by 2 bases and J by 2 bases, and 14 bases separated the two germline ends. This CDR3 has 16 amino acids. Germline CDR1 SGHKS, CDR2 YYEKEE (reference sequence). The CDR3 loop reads CASSFRYRSPYNEQFF. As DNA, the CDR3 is TGTGCCAGCAGCTTCCGTTACAGGAGTCCCTACAATGAGCAGTTCTTC.

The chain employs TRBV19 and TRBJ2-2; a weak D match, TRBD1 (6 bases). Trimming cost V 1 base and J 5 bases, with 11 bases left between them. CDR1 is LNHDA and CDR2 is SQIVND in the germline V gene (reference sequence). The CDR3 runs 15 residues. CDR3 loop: CASSIGPGTTGELFF. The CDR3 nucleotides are TGTGCCAGTAGTATAGGGCCCGGGACAACCGGGGAGCTGTTTTTT.

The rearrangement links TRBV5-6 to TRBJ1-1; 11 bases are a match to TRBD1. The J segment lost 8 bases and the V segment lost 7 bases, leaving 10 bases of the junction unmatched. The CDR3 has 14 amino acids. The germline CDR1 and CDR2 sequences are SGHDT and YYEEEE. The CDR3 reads CASLWTGGAAEAFF. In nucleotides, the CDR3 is TGTGCCAGCCTTTGGACAGGGGGCGCGGCCGAAGCTTTCTTT.

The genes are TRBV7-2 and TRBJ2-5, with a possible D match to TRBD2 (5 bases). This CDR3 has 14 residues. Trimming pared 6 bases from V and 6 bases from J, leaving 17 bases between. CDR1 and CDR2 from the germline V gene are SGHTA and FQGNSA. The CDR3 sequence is CASSFLGEIKTQYF. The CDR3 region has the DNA TGTGCCAGCAGTTTTCTCGGGGAAATCAAGACCCAGTACTTC.

This CDR3 is CASSFAATGFYGYTF. CDR3 sequence (DNA): TGTGCCAGCAGCTTCGCCGCGACAGGGTTCTATGGCTACACCTTC. The chain combines TRBV7-2 with TRBJ1-2, with 7 bases matching TRBD1. Unmatched junction bases numbered 8, after V lost 3 bases and J lost 4 bases. This CDR3 has 15 residues. Germline V lookup: CDR1 SGHTA, CDR2 FQGNSA.

The CDR3 is CASSYGSLTSQETQYF. DNA of the CDR3: TGTGCCAGCAGTTACGGATCCTTGACTTCCCAAGAGACCCAGTACTTC. V is TRBV6-2 or TRBV6-3 and J is TRBJ2-5, with D unresolved. The CDR3 extends over 16 amino acids. Per the germline V gene, CDR1 is MNHEY and CDR2 is SVGEGT. Trimming removed 2 bases from V and 1 base from J, with 14 bases in between.

CDR3 DNA sequence: TGTGCCAGCAGTGATTTTGCTAGCGGGAGGGCCAATGCCAAAAACATTCAGTACTTC. Translating gives CASSDFASGRANAKNIQYF. The chain recombines TRBV2 with TRBJ2-4; 12 bases agree with TRBD2. Unmatched junction bases numbered 10, after V lost 3 bases and J lost 1 base. The CDR3 has 19 amino acids. Germline V gene lookup returns CDR1 SNHLY and CDR2 FYNNEI.

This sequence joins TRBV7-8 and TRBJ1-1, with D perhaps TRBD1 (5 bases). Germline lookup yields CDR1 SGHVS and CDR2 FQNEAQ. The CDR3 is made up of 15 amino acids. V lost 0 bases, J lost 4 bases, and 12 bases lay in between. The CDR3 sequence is CASSLAFSGGTEAFF. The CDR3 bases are TGTGCCAGCAGCTTAGCGTTCTCGGGGGGCACTGAAGCTTTCTTT.

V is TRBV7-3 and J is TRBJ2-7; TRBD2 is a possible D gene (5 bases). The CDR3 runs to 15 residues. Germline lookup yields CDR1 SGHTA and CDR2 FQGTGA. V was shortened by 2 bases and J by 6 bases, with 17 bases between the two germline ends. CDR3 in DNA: TGTGCCAGCAGCTTATTGCGGGCGCCATCCGCCGAGCAGTACTTC. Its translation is CASSLLRAPSAEQYF. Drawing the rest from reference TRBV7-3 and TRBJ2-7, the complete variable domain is GAGVSQTPSNKVTEKGKYVELRCDPISGHTALYWYRQSLGQGPEFLIYFQGTGAADDSGLPNDRFFAVRPEGSVSTLKIQRTERGDSAVYLCASSLLRAPSAEQYFGPGTRLTVT.

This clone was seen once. This CDR3 reads CASSYQGTLSGNTIYF. The CDR3 DNA reads TGTGCCAGCAGTTACCAGGGAACCCTGAGCGGAAACACCATATATTTT. This chain uses TRBV6-6 with TRBJ1-3, with a tentative D call TRBD1 (5 bases). This CDR3 has 16 amino acids. Per the germline V gene, CDR1 is MNHNY and CDR2 is SVGAGI (reference sequence). V shed 2 bases and J shed 4 bases, with 15 bases lying between them.

CDR3 in DNA: TGTGCCAGCAGCGTAGTTTCCGGGGAAACTGAAGCTTTCTTT. This translates into CASSVVSGETEAFF. The rearrangement joins TRBV9 to TRBJ1-1; D gene ambiguous. The CDR3 is 14 residues long. Trimming took off 0 bases at V and 5 bases at J, with 11 bases between the two ends. Germline lookup yields CDR1 SGDLS and CDR2 YYNGEE.

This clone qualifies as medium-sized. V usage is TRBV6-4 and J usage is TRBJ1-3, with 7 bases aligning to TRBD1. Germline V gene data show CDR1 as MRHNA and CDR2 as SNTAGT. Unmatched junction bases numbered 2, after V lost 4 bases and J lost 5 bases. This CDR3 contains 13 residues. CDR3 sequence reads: CASSGGQRNTIYF. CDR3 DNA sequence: TGTGCCAGCAGTGGGGGACAGAGAAACACCATATATTTT.

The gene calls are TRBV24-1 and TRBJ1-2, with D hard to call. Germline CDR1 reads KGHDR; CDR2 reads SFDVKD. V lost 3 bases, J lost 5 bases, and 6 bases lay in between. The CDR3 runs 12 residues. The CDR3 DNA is TGTGCCACCAGTGATCAGCGTTATGGCTACACCTTC. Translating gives CATSDQRYGYTF.

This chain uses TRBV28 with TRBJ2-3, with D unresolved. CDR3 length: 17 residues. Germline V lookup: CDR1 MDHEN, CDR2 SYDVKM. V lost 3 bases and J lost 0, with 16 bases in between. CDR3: CASSFVLAVDSTDTQYF. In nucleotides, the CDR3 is TGTGCCAGCAGTTTCGTCCTTGCGGTGGATAGCACAGATACGCAGTATTTT. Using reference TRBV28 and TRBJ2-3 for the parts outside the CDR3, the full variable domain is DVKVTQSSRYLVKRTGEKVFLECVQDMDHENMFWYRQDPGLGLRLIYFSYDVKMKEKGDIPEGYSVSREKKERFSLILESASTNQTSMYLCASSFVLAVDSTDTQYFGPGTRLTVL.

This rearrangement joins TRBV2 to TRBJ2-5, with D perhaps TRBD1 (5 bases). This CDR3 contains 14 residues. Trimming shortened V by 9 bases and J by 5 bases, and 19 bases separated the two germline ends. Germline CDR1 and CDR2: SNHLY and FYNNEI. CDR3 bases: TGTGCCAGTCAGGACACTCAACAAGCGGAGACCCAGTACTTC. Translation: CASQDTQQAETQYF.

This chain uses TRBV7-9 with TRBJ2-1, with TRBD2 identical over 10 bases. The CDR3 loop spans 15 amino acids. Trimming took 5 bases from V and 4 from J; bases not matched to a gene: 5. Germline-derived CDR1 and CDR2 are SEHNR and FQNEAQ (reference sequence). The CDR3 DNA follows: TGTGCCAGCAGCATGGGACTAGCGTATTACAATGAGCAGTTCTTC. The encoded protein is CASSMGLAYYNEQFF.

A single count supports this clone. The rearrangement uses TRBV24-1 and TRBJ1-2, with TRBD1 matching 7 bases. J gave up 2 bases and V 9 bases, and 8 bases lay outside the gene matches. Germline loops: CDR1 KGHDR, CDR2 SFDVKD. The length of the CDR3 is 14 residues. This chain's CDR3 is CATRSPGQNYGYTF. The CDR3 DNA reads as TGTGCCACCCGTAGCCCGGGACAGAACTATGGCTACACCTTC.

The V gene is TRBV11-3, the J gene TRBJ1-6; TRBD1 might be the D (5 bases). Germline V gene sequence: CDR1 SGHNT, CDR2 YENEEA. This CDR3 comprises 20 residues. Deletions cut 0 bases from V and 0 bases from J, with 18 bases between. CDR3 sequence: CASSLEGRGGASSYNSPLHF. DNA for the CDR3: TGTGCCAGCAGCTTAGAGGGGCGGGGAGGGGCTAGCTCCTATAATTCACCCCTCCACTTT.

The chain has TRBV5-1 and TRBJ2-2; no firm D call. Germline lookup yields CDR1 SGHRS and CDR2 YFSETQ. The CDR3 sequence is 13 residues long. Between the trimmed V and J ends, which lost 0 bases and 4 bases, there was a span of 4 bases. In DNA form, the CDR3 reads TGCGCCAGCAGCTTGGTACTCACCGGGGAGCTGTTTTTT. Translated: CASSLVLTGELFF.

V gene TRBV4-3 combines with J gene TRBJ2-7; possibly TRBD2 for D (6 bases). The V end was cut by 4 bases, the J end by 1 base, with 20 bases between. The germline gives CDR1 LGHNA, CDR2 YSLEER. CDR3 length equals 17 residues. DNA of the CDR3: TGCGCCAGCAGCCCAGACAAGCTCCCGGGGGTGTCCTACGAGCAGTACTTC. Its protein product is CASSPDKLPGVSYEQYF.

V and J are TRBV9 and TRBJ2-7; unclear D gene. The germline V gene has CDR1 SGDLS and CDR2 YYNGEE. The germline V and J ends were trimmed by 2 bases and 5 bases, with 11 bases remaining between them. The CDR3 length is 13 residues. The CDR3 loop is CASSVAPGNEQYF. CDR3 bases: TGTGCCAGCAGCGTGGCCCCAGGTAACGAGCAGTACTTC.

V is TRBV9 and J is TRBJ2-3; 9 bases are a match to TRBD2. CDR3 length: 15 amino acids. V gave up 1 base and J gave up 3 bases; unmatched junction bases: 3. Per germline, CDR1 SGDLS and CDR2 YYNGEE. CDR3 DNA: TGTGCCAGCAGCGTAACGCTAGCGGGAACAGATACGCAGTATTTT. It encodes CASSVTLAGTDTQYF.